These T cell receptor beta chains were read from a single sample in a study of glioma-infiltrating T cells after dendritic cell vaccination. The method was immunoSEQ multiplex PCR; TCRdb's version includes in-frame clones alone and lacks a portion of them. The top ten clones hold 2% to 2.5% of a sample with tens of thousands of clones, around 86% of them seen once. Source: blood, taken after dendritic cell vaccination. These receptors came from a human donor with glioblastoma. Each CDR3 is given with its conserved first and last residue. A D gene is named only where the DNA matches it firmly. For some rows the clone size is stated as once, few or many, or as a class when expanded; others skip it.

CDR3nt | CDR3aa | j_gene | v_gene | abundance | d_gene
TGCGCCAGCAGCCAAGGACAGCTGAACACCGGGGAGCTGTTTTTT | CASSQGQLNTGELFF | TRBJ2-2 | TRBV4-1 | - | -
TGTGCCAGCAGCTTAGGCGGGATCTTTCCAGATACGCAGTATTTT | CASSLGGIFPDTQYF | TRBJ2-3 | TRBV7-3 | - | -
TGTGCCAGCAGTTACTATGGGACAGGCGAAAAACTGTTTTTT | CASSYYGTGEKLFF | TRBJ1-4 | TRBV6-5 | - | TRBD1
TGTGCCAGCAGTGGCCTTCGGGGTCGCACAGATACGCAGTATTTT | CASSGLRGRTDTQYF | TRBJ2-3 | TRBV11-2 | - | -
TGTGCCAGAAGCTTGACTAGCGGGAGGGCTTCCAATGAGCAGTTCTTC | CARSLTSGRASNEQFF | TRBJ2-1 | TRBV5-3 | few | TRBD2
TGCGCCAGCAGCCATTCCAGGGGTCCCGGGGAGCTGTTTTTT | CASSHSRGPGELFF | TRBJ2-2 | TRBV4-3 | few | -
TGCGCCAGCAGCCCCTACAGGGCCACTGAAGCTTTCTTT | CASSPYRATEAFF | TRBJ1-1 | TRBV13 | - | -
TGTGCCAGCAGCTTAGAAGGACGGGGTGCTAACTATGGCTACACCTTC | CASSLEGRGANYGYTF | TRBJ1-2 | TRBV11-3 | - | -
TGCGCCAGCAGCTTGTCAACAGGGAGAACAGATACGCAGTATTTT | CASSLSTGRTDTQYF | TRBJ2-3 | TRBV5-1 | - | -
TGTGCCAGCAGCGTAGGGGCCTCAGGGGGCAAGCTCTACGAGCAGTACTTC | CASSVGASGGKLYEQYF | TRBJ2-7 | TRBV7-2 | - | TRBD1
TGTGCCAGTAGATCGACTAGCGCCCTAGGCATTCAGTACTTC | CASRSTSALGIQYF | TRBJ2-4 | TRBV19 | - | TRBD2
TGTGCCAGTAGTATACTTAATGAAAAACTGTTTTTT | CASSILNEKLFF | TRBJ1-4 | TRBV19 | - | -
TGTGCCAGCTCACCGGACAGGGGGCTCCATGAAGCTTTCTTT | CASSPDRGLHEAFF | TRBJ1-1 | TRBV18 | - | TRBD1
TGTGCCAGTAGTATCGGACTAGCGGGGATCTACGAGCAGTACTTC | CASSIGLAGIYEQYF | TRBJ2-7 | TRBV19 | - | TRBD2
TGTGCCAGCAGCCAAGCCGCGGGTCTGGGTTCCGAGCAGTACTTC | CASSQAAGLGSEQYF | TRBJ2-7 | TRBV4-2 | - | -
TGCAGCGTTGTAAGGGGGACCTACGAGCAGTACTTC | CSVVRGTYEQYF | TRBJ2-7 | TRBV29-1 | - | -
TGTGCCTGGAGTGGTGGACTAGCGGGAGGGCAGTCGTACAATGAGCAGTTCTTC | CAWSGGLAGGQSYNEQFF | TRBJ2-1 | TRBV30 | - | TRBD2
TGTGCCAGCAGTGAAAAGGGGCGGGAGGGTTGGGACACCGGGGAGCTGTTTTTT | CASSEKGREGWDTGELFF | TRBJ2-2 | TRBV25-1 | once | TRBD2
TGTGCCAGCAGCTTGACCGGGACAGGACCTGGGGAGCAGTACTTC | CASSLTGTGPGEQYF | TRBJ2-7 | TRBV11-3 | - | TRBD1
TGTGCCAGCAGCTTATACAGCGGGGCTAATGAAAAACTGTTTTTT | CASSLYSGANEKLFF | TRBJ1-4 | TRBV7-6 | - | -
TGTGCCAGCAGGGCACAGGGTATGGACGGCTACACCTTC | CASRAQGMDGYTF | TRBJ1-2 | TRBV6-6 | - | -
TGTGCCAGTAGTGTATCGACAGGGGCTAGGAGCAATCAGCCCCAGCATTTT | CASSVSTGARSNQPQHF | TRBJ1-5 | TRBV19 | - | TRBD1
TGCAGTGCGCACCGGGACAGGGGGACTTTCTTT | CSAHRDRGTFF | TRBJ1-1 | TRBV20-1 | - | TRBD1
TGCGCCAGCAGCTCGGGGACAGGGGACTATGGCTACACCTTC | CASSSGTGDYGYTF | TRBJ1-2 | TRBV5-1 | - | TRBD1
TGTGCCAGCAGTTCCGCCCCAGGTACCAACAATGAGCAGTTCTTC | CASSSAPGTNNEQFF | TRBJ2-1 | TRBV6-5 | - | -
TGCGCCAGCAGCTTGCAGGCAGGGGACTATGGCTACACCTTC | CASSLQAGDYGYTF | TRBJ1-2 | TRBV5-1 | - | -
TGTGCCAGCAGTGAATGCGACTGCCTACCATCCTACGAGCAGTACTTC | CASSECDCLPSYEQYF | TRBJ2-7 | TRBV25-1 | - | -
TGTGCCAGCAGCTTAGGACAGAGCTCCTACAATGAGCAGTTCTTC | CASSLGQSSYNEQFF | TRBJ2-1 | TRBV5-6 | - | -
TGTGCTAGCAGCGCGGGCCCGGGCGGCACTGGAAACACCATATATTTT | CASSAGPGGTGNTIYF | TRBJ1-3 | TRBV7-7 | - | -
TGCGCCAGCAGCTTGGGGGCTACCCAAGAGACCCAGTACTTC | CASSLGATQETQYF | TRBJ2-5 | TRBV5-1 | - | -
TGTGCCAGCAGTTACGGGACAGCAGCCTTTACGGGAGCTTTCTTT | CASSYGTAAFTGAFF | TRBJ1-1 | TRBV6-5 | - | TRBD1
TGCGCCAGCAGCAGTACCGGGACAGACAACACTGAAGCTTTCTTT | CASSSTGTDNTEAFF | TRBJ1-1 | TRBV5-1 | - | TRBD1
TGTGCCAGCAGCTTAGAGCAGGGCGGTGGCTACACCTTC | CASSLEQGGGYTF | TRBJ1-2 | TRBV7-9 | once | -
TGCGCCAGCAGCTTGGCCGGTACTGAAACTGAAGCTTTCTTT | CASSLAGTETEAFF | TRBJ1-1 | TRBV5-1 | once | -
TGTGCCAGTAGAAGAGGTTACGAGCAGTACTTC | CASRRGYEQYF | TRBJ2-7 | TRBV19 | - | -
TGTGCCAGCAGAACTGACAGGAGCTCTGGAAACACCATATATTTT | CASRTDRSSGNTIYF | TRBJ1-3 | TRBV2 | - | -
TGTGCCAGCAGCACCCGACAGGGTATATTGGGTGAGCAGTTCTTC | CASSTRQGILGEQFF | TRBJ2-1 | TRBV7-2 | few | TRBD1
TGCGCCAGCAGTGGTAGAGATACGCAGTATTTT | CASSGRDTQYF | TRBJ2-3 | TRBV10-1 | - | -
TGTGCCAGCAGTCTGGGGCGGGAGGGGTTTGAAGGTGAGCAGTTCTTC | CASSLGREGFEGEQFF | TRBJ2-1 | TRBV7-9 | - | TRBD2
TGTGCCAGCAGCCAAGGGACAGGAAACTCTGGAAACACCATATATTTT | CASSQGTGNSGNTIYF | TRBJ1-3 | TRBV4-2 | - | TRBD1